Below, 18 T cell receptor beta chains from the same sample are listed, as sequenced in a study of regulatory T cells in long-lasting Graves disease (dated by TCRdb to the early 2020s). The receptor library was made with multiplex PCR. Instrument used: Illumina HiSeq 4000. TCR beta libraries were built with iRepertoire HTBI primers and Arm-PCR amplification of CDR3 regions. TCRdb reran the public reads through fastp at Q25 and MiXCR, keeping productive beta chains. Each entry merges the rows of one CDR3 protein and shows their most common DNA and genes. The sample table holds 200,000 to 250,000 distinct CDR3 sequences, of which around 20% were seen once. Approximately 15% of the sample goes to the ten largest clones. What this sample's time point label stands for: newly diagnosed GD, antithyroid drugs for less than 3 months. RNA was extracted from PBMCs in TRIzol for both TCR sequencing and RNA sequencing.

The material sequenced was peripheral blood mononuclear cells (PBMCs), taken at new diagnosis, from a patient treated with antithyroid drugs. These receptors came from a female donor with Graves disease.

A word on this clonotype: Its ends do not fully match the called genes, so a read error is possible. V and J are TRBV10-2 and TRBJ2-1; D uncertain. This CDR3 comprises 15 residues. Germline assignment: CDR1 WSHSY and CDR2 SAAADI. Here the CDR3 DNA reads TGCGCCAGCCTATATAGGGCCACCCTTAGGAATGAGAAGTTCTTC. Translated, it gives CASLYRATLRNEKFF.

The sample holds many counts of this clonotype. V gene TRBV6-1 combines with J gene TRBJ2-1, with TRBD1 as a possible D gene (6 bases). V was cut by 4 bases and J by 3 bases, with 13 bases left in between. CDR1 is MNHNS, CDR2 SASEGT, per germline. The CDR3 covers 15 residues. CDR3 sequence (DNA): TGTGCCAGCAGTGCCCACAGGGCTGGCTACAATGAGCAGTTCTTC. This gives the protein CASSAHRAGYNEQFF.

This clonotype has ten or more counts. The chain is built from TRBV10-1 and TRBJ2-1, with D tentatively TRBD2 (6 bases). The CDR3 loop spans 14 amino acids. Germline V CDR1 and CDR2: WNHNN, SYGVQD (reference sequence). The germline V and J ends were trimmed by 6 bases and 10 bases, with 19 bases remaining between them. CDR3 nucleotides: TGCGCCAGCAGAACGGGAGTAGAGAGCTCCGAGCAGTTCTTC. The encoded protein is CASRTGVESSEQFF.

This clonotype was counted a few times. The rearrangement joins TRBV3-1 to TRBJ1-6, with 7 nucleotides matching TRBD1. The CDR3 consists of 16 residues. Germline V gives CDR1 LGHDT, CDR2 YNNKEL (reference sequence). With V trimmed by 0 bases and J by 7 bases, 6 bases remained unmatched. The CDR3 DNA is TGTGCCAGCAGCCAAGATCCCCGACAGGGAAATTCACCCCTCCACTTT. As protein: CASSQDPRQGNSPLHF.

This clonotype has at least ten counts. The CDR3 DNA reads as TGTGCCAGCAGTGGGGGGACAGGGGGGACCCAGCGCGGGGAGCTGTTTTTT. Protein: CASSGGTGGTQRGELFF. The gene calls are TRBV2 and TRBJ2-2, with 11 bases aligning to TRBD1. This CDR3 comprises 17 residues. Germline V gene sequence: CDR1 SNHLY, CDR2 FYNNEI. The V and J ends lost 4 bases and 7 bases, in that order; junction bases with no gene match: 11.

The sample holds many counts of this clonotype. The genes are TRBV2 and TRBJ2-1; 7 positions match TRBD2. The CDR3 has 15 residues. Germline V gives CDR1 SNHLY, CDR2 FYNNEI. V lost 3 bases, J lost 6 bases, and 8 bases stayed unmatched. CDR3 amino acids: CASSDFRLAGNEQFF. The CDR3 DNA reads TGTGCCAGCAGTGACTTTAGACTAGCCGGCAATGAGCAGTTCTTC.

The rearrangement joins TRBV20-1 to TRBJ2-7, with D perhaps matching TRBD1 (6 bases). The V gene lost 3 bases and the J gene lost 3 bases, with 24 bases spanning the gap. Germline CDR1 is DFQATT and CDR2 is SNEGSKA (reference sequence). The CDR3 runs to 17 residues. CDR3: CSARIVGTGNPLYEQYF. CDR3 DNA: TGCAGTGCTAGGATAGTGGGAACAGGGAACCCCCTCTACGAGCAGTACTTC.

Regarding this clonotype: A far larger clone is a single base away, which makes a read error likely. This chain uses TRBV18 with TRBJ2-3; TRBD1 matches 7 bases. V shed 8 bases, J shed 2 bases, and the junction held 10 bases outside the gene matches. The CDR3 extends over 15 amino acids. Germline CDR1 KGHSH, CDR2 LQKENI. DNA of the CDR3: TGTGCCAGCAGCCACCGGGACAGATACACAGATACGCAGTATTTT. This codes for CASSHRDRYTDTQYF.

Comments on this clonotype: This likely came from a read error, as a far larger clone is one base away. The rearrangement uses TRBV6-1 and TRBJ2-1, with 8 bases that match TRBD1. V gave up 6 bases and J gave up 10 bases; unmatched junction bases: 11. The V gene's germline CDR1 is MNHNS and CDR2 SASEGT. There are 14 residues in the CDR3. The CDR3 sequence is CASSRRQGPYEQFF. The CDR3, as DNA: TGTGCCAGCAGCCGTCGACAGGGGCCCTACGAGCAGTTCTTC.

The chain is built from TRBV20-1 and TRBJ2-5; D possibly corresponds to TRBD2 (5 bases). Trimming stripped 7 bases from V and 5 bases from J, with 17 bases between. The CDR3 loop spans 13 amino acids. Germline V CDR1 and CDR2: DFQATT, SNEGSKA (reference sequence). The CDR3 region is CSVNGVQDETQYF. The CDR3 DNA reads TGCAGTGTCAACGGGGTCCAGGACGAGACCCAGTACTTC.

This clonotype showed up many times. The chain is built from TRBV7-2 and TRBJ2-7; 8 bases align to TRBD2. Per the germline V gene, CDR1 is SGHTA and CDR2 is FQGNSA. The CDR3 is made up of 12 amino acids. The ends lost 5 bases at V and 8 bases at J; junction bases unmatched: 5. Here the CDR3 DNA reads TGTGCCAGCAGCCCTAGCGGGCGGAAGCAGTACTTC. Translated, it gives CASSPSGRKQYF.

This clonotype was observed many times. The CDR3 DNA reads as TGTGCCATCAGTGGACCCCAGACAGGGATGGGGGCGTACGAGCAGTACTTC. Amino acids: CAISGPQTGMGAYEQYF. This chain joins TRBV10-3 and TRBJ2-7; 7 nucleotides line up with TRBD1. The CDR3 covers 17 residues. Germline-derived CDR1 and CDR2 are ENHRY and SYGVKD. The V gene end was trimmed by 4 bases and the J gene end by 4 bases; junction bases not matched to a gene: 16.

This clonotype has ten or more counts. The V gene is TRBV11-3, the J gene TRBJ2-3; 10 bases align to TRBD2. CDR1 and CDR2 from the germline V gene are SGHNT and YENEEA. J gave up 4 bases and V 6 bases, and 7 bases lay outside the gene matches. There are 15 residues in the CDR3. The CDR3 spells CASRQAGGLSDTQYF. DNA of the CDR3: TGTGCCAGCAGACAAGCGGGAGGGCTCTCAGATACGCAGTATTTT.

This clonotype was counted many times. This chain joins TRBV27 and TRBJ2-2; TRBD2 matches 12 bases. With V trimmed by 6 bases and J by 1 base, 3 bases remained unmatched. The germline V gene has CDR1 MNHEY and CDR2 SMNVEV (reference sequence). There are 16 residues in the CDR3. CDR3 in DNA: TGTGCCAGCAGCCCGGGACTAGCGGGGAACACCGGGGAGCTGTTTTTT. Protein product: CASSPGLAGNTGELFF.

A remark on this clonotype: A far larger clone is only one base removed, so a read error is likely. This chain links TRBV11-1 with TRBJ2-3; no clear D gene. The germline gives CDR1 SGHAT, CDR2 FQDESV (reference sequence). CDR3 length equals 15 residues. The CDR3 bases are TGTGCCAGCAACTTACGGCAGCCTAGCACAGATACGCAGTATTTT. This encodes CASNLRQPSTDTQYF.

CDR3 DNA sequence: TGTGCCAGCAGCCAAGACGGCCTACAAAACAATGAGCAGTTCTTC. The encoded protein is CASSQDGLQNNEQFF. This chain uses TRBV4-2 with TRBJ2-1, with D hard to call. Germline V CDR1 and CDR2: LGHNA, YNFKEQ. The CDR3 extends over 15 amino acids. V was pared by 0 bases and J by 5 bases, with 11 bases between.

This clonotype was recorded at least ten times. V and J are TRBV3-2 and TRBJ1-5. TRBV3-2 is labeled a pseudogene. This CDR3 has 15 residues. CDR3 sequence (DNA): TGTGCCAGCAGCCAAGAGGGGTATAGCAATCAGCCCCAGCATTTT. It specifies CASSQEGYSNQPQHF.

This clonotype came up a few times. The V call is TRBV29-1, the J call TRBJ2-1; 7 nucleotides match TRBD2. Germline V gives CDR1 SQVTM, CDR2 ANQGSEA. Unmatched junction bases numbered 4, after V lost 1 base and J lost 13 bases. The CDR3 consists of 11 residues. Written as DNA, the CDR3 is TGCAGCGTTGAAGGCAGGGACTACCAGTTCTTC. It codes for CSVEGRDYQFF.